This T cell receptor (beta chain) was observed in a study of cytomegalovirus exposure and HLA in healthy donors. Unrecorded immune exposure was likely among donors, who were nominally healthy when sampled. Both 60 Vbeta primers and 13 Jbeta primers went into the PCR. This table comes from immunoSEQ multiplex PCR, and its TCRdb copy is limited to in-frame clones, with some not included. Among 90,000 to 110,000 clones listed, roughly two thirds were seen once. Germline V gene data show CDR1 as SGHRS and CDR2 as YFSETQ. The CDR3 has 13 residues. This clone was seen a single time. What it recognizes is unknown. The junction departs from germline at one end; a sequencing error may be responsible. Study observations and caveats: The authors confirmed in vitro that three CMV-associated chains were specific for CMV antigens. The records held CMV serostatus as the only immune exposure information. What a later analysis showed was that several of the most significant clusters appeared linked to common viral pathogens.

Sequencing was done on a sample of PBMCs. This sequence joins TRBV5-1 and TRBJ1-1, with D possibly matching TRBD1 (6 bases). The sequence came from a man between 25 and 39 years old in good health and CMV-seronegative. DNA of the CDR3: TGCGCCAGCAGCTTCAGACAGGACACAGAAGCTTTCTTT. The encoded protein is CASSFRQDTEAFF. The full variable domain, rest sourced from reference TRBV5-1 and TRBJ1-1, is KAGVTQTPRYLIKTRGQQVTLSCSPISGHRSVSWYQQTPGQGLQFLFEYFSETQRNKGNFPGRFSGRQFSNSRSEMNVSTLELGDSALYLCASSFRQDTEAFFGQGTRLTVV.